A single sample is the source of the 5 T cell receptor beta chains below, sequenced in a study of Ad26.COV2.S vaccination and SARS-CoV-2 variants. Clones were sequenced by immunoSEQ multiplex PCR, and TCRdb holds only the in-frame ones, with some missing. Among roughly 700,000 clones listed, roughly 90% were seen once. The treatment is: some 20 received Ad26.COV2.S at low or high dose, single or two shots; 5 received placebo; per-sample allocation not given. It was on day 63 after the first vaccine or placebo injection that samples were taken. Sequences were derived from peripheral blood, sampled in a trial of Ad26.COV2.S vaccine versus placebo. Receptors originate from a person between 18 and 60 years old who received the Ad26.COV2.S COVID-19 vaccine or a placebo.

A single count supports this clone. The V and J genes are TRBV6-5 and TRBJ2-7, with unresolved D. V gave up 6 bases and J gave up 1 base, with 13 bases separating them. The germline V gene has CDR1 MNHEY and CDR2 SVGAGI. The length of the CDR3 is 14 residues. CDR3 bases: TGTGCCAGCAGCCAGGTTTTTGGTTCCTACGAGCAGTACTTC. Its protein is CASSQVFGSYEQYF.

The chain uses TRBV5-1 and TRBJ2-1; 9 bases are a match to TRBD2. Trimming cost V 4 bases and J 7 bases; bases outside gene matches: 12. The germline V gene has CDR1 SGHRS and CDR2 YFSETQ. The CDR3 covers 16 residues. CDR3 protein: CASSLRAREGLNEQFF. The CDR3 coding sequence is TGCGCCAGCAGCCTCCGGGCGCGGGAGGGTTTAAATGAGCAGTTCTTC.

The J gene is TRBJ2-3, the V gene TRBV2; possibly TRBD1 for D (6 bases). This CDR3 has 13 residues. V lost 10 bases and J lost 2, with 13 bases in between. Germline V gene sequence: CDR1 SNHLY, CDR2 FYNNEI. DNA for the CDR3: TGTGCCACCAACGGACAGTTCACAGATACGCAGTATTTT. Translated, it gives CATNGQFTDTQYF.

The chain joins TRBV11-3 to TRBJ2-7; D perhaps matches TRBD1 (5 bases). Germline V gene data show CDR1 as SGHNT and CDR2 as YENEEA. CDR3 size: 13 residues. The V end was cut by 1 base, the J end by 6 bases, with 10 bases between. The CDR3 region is CASSLGLGAEQYF. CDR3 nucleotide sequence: TGTGCCAGCAGCTTAGGGTTAGGGGCCGAGCAGTACTTC.

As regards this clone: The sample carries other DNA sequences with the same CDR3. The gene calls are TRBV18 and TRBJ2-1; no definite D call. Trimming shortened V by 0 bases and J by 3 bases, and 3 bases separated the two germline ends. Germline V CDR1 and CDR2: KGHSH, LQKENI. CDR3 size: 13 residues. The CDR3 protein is CASSPPLYNEQFF. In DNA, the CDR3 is TGTGCCAGCTCACCACCTCTCTACAATGAGCAGTTCTTC.